This is a list of T cell receptor beta chains from one sample in a study of CD8+CD57+ T cells in acquired aplastic anemia. TCRdb called the reads again in MiXCR, with one record for every CDR3 protein. The profile shows roughly 180,000 distinct CDR3 sequences, around 45% of them singletons. Sequences were obtained from sorted CD4+, CD8+, or CD8+CD57+ T cells (not recorded which) from PBMCs. The receptors shown here come from a human donor in good health. The CDR3 runs from the conserved cysteine through the conserved F or W. The order of the fields is CDR3 protein, J gene, V gene, CDR3 length.

CDR3 protein: CASSLATTTFAYNEQFF; J gene: TRBJ2-1; V gene: TRBV11-1; CDR3 length: 17
CDR3 protein: CSAQGLNTEAFF; J gene: TRBJ1-1; V gene: TRBV20-1; CDR3 length: 12
CDR3 protein: CAWKTVVAGGPNEQFF; J gene: TRBJ2-1; V gene: TRBV30; CDR3 length: 16
CDR3 protein: CASSIDIESNSPLHF; J gene: TRBJ1-6; V gene: TRBV19; CDR3 length: 15
CDR3 protein: CASRAGADSYEQYF; J gene: TRBJ2-7; V gene: TRBV19; CDR3 length: 14
CDR3 protein: CASSGRGRTENTEAFF; J gene: TRBJ1-1; V gene: TRBV6-4; CDR3 length: 16
CDR3 protein: CSVDTGGQETQYF; J gene: TRBJ2-5; V gene: TRBV29-1; CDR3 length: 13
CDR3 protein: CSVERPTGGNTEAFF; J gene: TRBJ1-1; V gene: TRBV29-1; CDR3 length: 15
CDR3 protein: CASSPPSGIRGYTF; J gene: TRBJ1-2; V gene: TRBV18; CDR3 length: 14
CDR3 protein: CSARDLSSSGRDNEQFF; J gene: TRBJ2-1; V gene: TRBV20-1; CDR3 length: 17
CDR3 protein: CASGDRAGTEAFF; J gene: TRBJ1-1; V gene: TRBV9; CDR3 length: 13
CDR3 protein: CASSYGQFGPRLFF; J gene: TRBJ1-4; V gene: TRBV14; CDR3 length: 14
CDR3 protein: CASSLYRYSPLHF; J gene: TRBJ1-6; V gene: TRBV7-2; CDR3 length: 13
CDR3 protein: CAWSVSYYNEQFF; J gene: TRBJ2-1; V gene: TRBV30; CDR3 length: 13
CDR3 protein: CARSLASYGYTF; J gene: TRBJ1-2; V gene: TRBV7-9; CDR3 length: 12
CDR3 protein: CASSVGQALDGYTF; J gene: TRBJ1-2; V gene: TRBV9; CDR3 length: 14
CDR3 protein: CASSLGQGAGDTIYF; J gene: TRBJ1-3; V gene: TRBV5-1; CDR3 length: 15
CDR3 protein: CASSLGGVGANEQFF; J gene: TRBJ2-1; V gene: TRBV11-2; CDR3 length: 15
CDR3 protein: CASSFLLVSHEQYF; J gene: TRBJ2-7; V gene: TRBV7-2; CDR3 length: 14
CDR3 protein: CSVWDGGAYGYTF; J gene: TRBJ1-2; V gene: TRBV29-1; CDR3 length: 13
CDR3 protein: CSALSYNGGYEQYF; J gene: TRBJ2-7; V gene: TRBV20-1; CDR3 length: 14
CDR3 protein: CASSEYSSRNEQFF; J gene: TRBJ2-1; V gene: TRBV25-1; CDR3 length: 14
CDR3 protein: CASTRFGGENTEAFF; J gene: TRBJ1-1; V gene: TRBV7-2; CDR3 length: 15
CDR3 protein: CASSFRRGTDTQYF; J gene: TRBJ2-3; V gene: TRBV7-6; CDR3 length: 14
CDR3 protein: CASSSQRFSYNEQFF; J gene: TRBJ2-1; V gene: TRBV11-2; CDR3 length: 15
CDR3 protein: CASSLKTETGGVGYGYTF; J gene: TRBJ1-2; V gene: TRBV7-6; CDR3 length: 18
CDR3 protein: CASSLTPAGDYNEQFF; J gene: TRBJ2-1; V gene: TRBV7-3; CDR3 length: 16
CDR3 protein: CASSLSGTLEFETQYF; J gene: TRBJ2-5; V gene: TRBV7-2; CDR3 length: 16
CDR3 protein: CASSFSTDTRYF; J gene: TRBJ2-3; V gene: TRBV19; CDR3 length: 12
CDR3 protein: CASSIFWTGGLTDTQYF; J gene: TRBJ2-3; V gene: TRBV19; CDR3 length: 17
CDR3 protein: CSASGRAIYEQYF; J gene: TRBJ2-7; V gene: TRBV20-1; CDR3 length: 13
CDR3 protein: CASRDRGGHIQYF; J gene: TRBJ2-4; V gene: TRBV2; CDR3 length: 13
CDR3 protein: CSVVGMGDRSSYNEQFF; J gene: TRBJ2-1; V gene: TRBV29-1; CDR3 length: 17
CDR3 protein: CASSYFVSGRHHGELFF; J gene: TRBJ2-2; V gene: TRBV6-5; CDR3 length: 17
CDR3 protein: CASSMGQGIFNEQFF; J gene: TRBJ2-1; V gene: TRBV19; CDR3 length: 15
CDR3 protein: CASSSTGSSLPTGELFF; J gene: TRBJ2-2; V gene: TRBV11-1; CDR3 length: 17